One and the same sample provided the 15 T cell receptor beta chains below, sequenced in a study of type 1 and type 2 diabetes patients. Amplification started from genomic DNA. A primer set of 30 forward and 13 reverse primers amplified the CDR3. One entry per CDR3 protein, called by TCRdb with MiXCR from the multiplex PCR reads. The sample includes about 250,000 distinct CDR3 sequences, around 47% seen only once; the top ten take roughly 13%. Input material: peripheral blood mononuclear cells (PBMCs). The receptors were sampled from a man between 18 and 35 years old with type 2 diabetes.

The chain employs TRBV7-3 and TRBJ2-3; tentatively, D is TRBD1 or TRBD2 (5 bases each). The V gene's germline CDR1 is SGHTA and CDR2 FQGTGA. This CDR3 region has 14 residues. Trimming removed 5 bases at V and 0 bases at J, with 9 bases between. The CDR3 region is CASSGGSSTDTQYF. The CDR3 nucleotides are TGTGCCAGCAGCGGGGGATCTAGCACAGATACGCAGTATTTT.

V gene TRBV30 combines with J gene TRBJ2-7, with 7 bases lining up with TRBD2. The J call may be wrong; the DNA end is better matched by TRBJ2-1. The germline V gene encodes CDR1 GTSNPN and CDR2 SVGIG (reference sequence). The CDR3 contains 12 residues. For the CDR3, the DNA is TGTGCCTTGGGCTGGGGGGGTAATGAGCAGTTCTTC. Translated: CALGWGGNEQFF.

This clonotype was picked up one time. This chain joins TRBV6-5 and TRBJ2-3; 12 bases line up with TRBD1. V shed 4 bases, J shed 4 bases, and the junction held 6 bases outside the gene matches. CDR3 length: 16 residues. The germline gives CDR1 MNHEY, CDR2 SVGAGI. The chain's CDR3 is CASSSRDRGHSDTQYF. The CDR3 DNA is TGTGCCAGCAGTTCCCGGGACAGGGGGCATTCAGATACGCAGTATTTT.

The chain uses TRBV27 and TRBJ2-7; weak D call: TRBD1 (5 bases). The CDR3 length is 14 residues. V was pared by 0 bases and J by 4 bases, with 10 bases between. The germline CDR1 and CDR2 sequences are MNHEY and SMNVEV (reference sequence). CDR3 protein: CASSLSQGNYEQYF. CDR3 nucleotides: TGTGCCAGCAGTTTATCCCAGGGAAATTACGAGCAGTACTTC.

The chain employs TRBV9 and TRBJ1-2, with 10 bases matching TRBD1. Germline CDR1 and CDR2: SGDLS and YYNGEE. J was trimmed by 3 bases and V by 3 bases; bases with no gene match: 2. The CDR3 is made up of 14 amino acids. The chain's CDR3 is CASSAGQGDYGYTF. The CDR3 DNA follows: TGTGCCAGCAGCGCAGGACAGGGGGACTATGGCTACACCTTC. Filled out from reference TRBV9 and TRBJ1-2, the complete variable domain reads DSGVTQTPKHLITATGQRVTLRCSPRSGDLSVYWYQQSLDQGLQFLIQYYNGEERAKGNILERFSAQQFPDLHSELNLSSLELGDSALYFCASSAGQGDYGYTFGSGTRLTVV.

The table lists this clonotype with a count of one. Germline and junction disagree at one end, which may indicate a read error. This chain joins TRBV10-3 and TRBJ1-2; D is possibly TRBD1 (5 bases). CDR1 ENHRY and CDR2 SYGVKD come from the germline V gene. The CDR3 is 13 amino acids. The CDR3 sequence: CAISSEQGYGNTF. CDR3 nucleotide sequence: TGTGCCATCAGTTCTGAGCAGGGTTATGGCAACACCTTC.

The rearrangement uses TRBV5-1 and TRBJ1-6, with D uncertain. Trimming left V 0 bases short and J 6 bases short, with 13 bases between. The CDR3 consists of 16 residues. CDR1 is SGHRS and CDR2 is YFSETQ in the germline V gene. The CDR3 DNA reads TGCGCCAGCAGCTTGGCCTCAAGCAGCAGTAATTCACCCCTCCACTTT. Amino acid sequence: CASSLASSSSNSPLHF.

In its sample, this clonotype was seen a few times. V is TRBV30 and J is TRBJ2-2, with D hard to call. This CDR3 has 13 residues. V was trimmed by 3 bases and J by 5 bases, leaving 10 bases between them. Germline V lookup: CDR1 GTSNPN, CDR2 SVGIG (reference sequence). CDR3: CAWSVTLTGELFF. DNA of the CDR3: TGTGCCTGGAGCGTCACCTTGACCGGGGAGCTGTTTTTT.

V usage is TRBV19 and J usage is TRBJ1-2; 7 bases are a match to TRBD1. Germline CDR1 LNHDA, CDR2 SQIVND (reference sequence). This CDR3 has 12 amino acids. The V and J ends lost 7 bases and 4 bases, in that order; junction bases with no gene match: 3. CDR3 loop: CASTRTGYGYTF. The CDR3 DNA reads as TGTGCCAGTACCCGGACAGGCTATGGCTACACCTTC.

This CDR3 is CASCLNTDTQYF. The CDR3 region has the DNA TGTGCCAGCTGCCTAAACACAGATACGCAGTATTTT. The chain combines TRBV7-9 with TRBJ2-3; D is unclear. The CDR3 length is 12 residues. Trimming shortened V by 8 bases and J by 2 bases, and 8 bases separated the two germline ends. Germline V lookup: CDR1 SEHNR, CDR2 FQNEAQ (reference sequence).

The chain combines TRBV6-1 with TRBJ2-3; D is possibly TRBD1 or TRBD2 (5 bases each). The CDR3 length is 13 residues. Germline V gene data show CDR1 as MNHNS and CDR2 as SASEGT. V gave up 5 bases and J gave up 4 bases, with 10 bases separating them. The CDR3 sequence is CASSPMGADTQYF. The CDR3 bases are TGTGCCAGCAGTCCCATGGGGGCAGATACGCAGTATTTT.

Concerning this clonotype itself: Germline and junction disagree at one end, which may indicate a read error. The chain uses TRBV5-1 and TRBJ2-5; 7 positions match TRBD1. Per the germline V gene, CDR1 is SGHRS and CDR2 is YFSETQ. This CDR3 region has 15 residues. CDR3 sequence (DNA): TGTGCCAGCAGCGGACCGACAGGGATGGTGGAGACCCAGTACTTC. Translating it yields CASSGPTGMVETQYF.

This clonotype was seen repeatedly, ten times or more. The V gene is TRBV2, the J gene TRBJ2-5, with D uncertain. Germline CDR1 reads SNHLY; CDR2 reads FYNNEI. The CDR3 spans 11 residues. The germline V and J ends were trimmed by 8 bases and 7 bases, with 11 bases remaining between them. The CDR3 here is CASDPYMTQYF. As DNA, the CDR3 is TGTGCCAGCGACCCATATATGACCCAGTACTTC.

About this clonotype: Compared with germline, one end of the junction differs, possibly owing to a read error. This chain uses TRBV2 with TRBJ2-7; D gene uncertain. Germline loops: CDR1 SNHLY, CDR2 FYNNEI. The CDR3 is 11 amino acids. For the CDR3, the DNA is TGTGCGAGCAGTGAAATGTACGAGCAGTACTTC. This codes for CASSEMYEQYF. Full variable domain (rest looked up from reference TRBV2 and TRBJ2-7): EPEVTQTPSHQVTQMGQEVILRCVPISNHLYFYWYRQILGQKVEFLVSFYNNEISEKSEIFDDQFSVERPDGSNFTLKIRSTKLEDSAMYFCASSEMYEQYFGPGTRLTVT.

The CDR3 reads CASRSGNPDTQYF. The CDR3 DNA follows: TGTGCCAGCAGGTCAGGGAATCCAGATACGCAGTATTTT. The chain uses TRBV6-1 and TRBJ2-3, with D possibly being TRBD1 (5 bases). Germline-derived CDR1 and CDR2 are MNHNS and SASEGT. Trimming removed 6 bases at V and 4 bases at J, with 11 bases between. The CDR3 loop spans 13 amino acids.